One sample yielded the 30 T cell receptor beta chains listed below, sequenced in a study of cytomegalovirus exposure and HLA in healthy donors. Both 60 Vbeta primers and 13 Jbeta primers went into the PCR. The repertoire was sequenced with immunoSEQ multiplex PCR; TCRdb's copy has only in-frame clones and lacks some. The sample consists of about 140,000 clones, 60% to 80% of them appearing once. The source material was PBMCs. The source is a male donor in good health and CMV-seronegative.

The chain recombines TRBV30 with TRBJ2-1; weak D call: TRBD1 (5 bases). The germline V and J ends were trimmed by 0 bases and 9 bases, with 9 bases remaining between them. Germline CDR1 GTSNPN, CDR2 SVGIG (reference sequence). This CDR3 contains 12 residues. This CDR3 reads CAWSVQGLEQFF. The CDR3 DNA follows: TGTGCCTGGAGTGTTCAGGGCCTTGAGCAGTTCTTC. Drawing the rest from reference TRBV30 and TRBJ2-1, the complete variable domain is SQTIHQWPATLVQPVGSPLSLECTVEGTSNPNLYWYRQAAGRGLQLLFYSVGIGQISSEVPQNLSASRPQDRQFILSSKKLLLSDSGFYLCAWSVQGLEQFFGPGTRLTVL.

This chain links TRBV29-1 with TRBJ1-1, with D possibly TRBD1 on 6 matching bases. CDR1 is SQVTM, CDR2 ANQGSEA, per germline. With 5 bases removed from V and 5 bases from J, the gap between germline ends came to 15 bases. The CDR3 loop spans 13 amino acids. The CDR3 loop is CSVKKGGGTEAFF. CDR3 coding DNA: TGCAGCGTTAAAAAGGGAGGGGGTACTGAAGCTTTCTTT.

This chain joins TRBV5-4 and TRBJ2-5, with D tentatively TRBD2 (6 bases). The V gene lost 3 bases and the J gene lost 2 bases, with 8 bases spanning the gap. Germline lookup yields CDR1 SGHNT and CDR2 YYREEE (reference sequence). The CDR3 length is 13 residues. CDR3 in DNA: TGTGCCAGCAGCTCGGCGGGGCAAGAGACCCAGTACTTC. This encodes CASSSAGQETQYF.

V and J are TRBV19 and TRBJ2-1; D unresolved. Germline CDR1 LNHDA, CDR2 SQIVND (reference sequence). The CDR3 loop spans 16 amino acids. Trimming left V 5 bases short and J 2 bases short, with 16 bases between. The CDR3 region has the DNA TGTGCCAGTAGTCCACTCGGAAGCGAGCCCTACAATGAGCAGTTCTTC. As protein: CASSPLGSEPYNEQFF.

This chain connects TRBV5-1 to TRBJ1-6; D uncertain. CDR3 length: 14 residues. The germline V and J ends were trimmed by 0 bases and 6 bases, with 7 bases remaining between them. Germline V CDR1 and CDR2: SGHRS, YFSETQ. The CDR3 here is CASSLVRVNSPLHF. Here the CDR3 DNA reads TGCGCCAGCAGCTTGGTACGGGTTAATTCACCCCTCCACTTT. Combining the CDR3 with reference TRBV5-1 and TRBJ1-6 gives the whole variable domain KAGVTQTPRYLIKTRGQQVTLSCSPISGHRSVSWYQQTPGQGLQFLFEYFSETQRNKGNFPGRFSGRQFSNSRSEMNVSTLELGDSALYLCASSLVRVNSPLHFGNGTRLTVT.

The rearrangement joins TRBV29-1 to TRBJ2-2; the D is unclear. V was cut by 7 bases and J by 8 bases, with 8 bases left in between. CDR1 SQVTM and CDR2 ANQGSEA come from the germline V gene. The CDR3 totals 10 residues. The CDR3 sequence: CSARLGELFF. Written as DNA, the CDR3 is TGCAGCGCCCGGTTGGGGGAGCTGTTTTTT.

In DNA form, the CDR3 reads TGTGCCAGCAGCTTACAGAGGGACGAGCAGTACTTC. Amino acid sequence: CASSLQRDEQYF. The chain uses TRBV13 and TRBJ2-7, with D possibly being TRBD2 (5 bases). The CDR3 runs to 12 residues. Trimming left V 2 bases short and J 5 bases short, with 7 bases between. Germline values: CDR1 PRHDT, CDR2 FYEKMQ (reference sequence). Full variable domain (missing parts from reference TRBV13 and TRBJ2-7): AAGVIQSPRHLIKEKRETATLKCYPIPRHDTVYWYQQGPGQDPQFLISFYEKMQSDKGSIPDRFSAQQFSDYHSELNMSSLELGDSALYFCASSLQRDEQYFGPGTRLTVT.

The rearrangement links TRBV7-2 to TRBJ1-3; 7 bases align to TRBD1. With 1 base clipped from V and 4 bases from J, the junction kept 7 bases outside the gene matches. Germline V CDR1 and CDR2: SGHTA, FQGNSA. The CDR3 spans 16 residues. The CDR3 DNA sequence: TGTGCCAGCAGCTTAGGGGTGGTACAGGGGGGAAACACCATATATTTT. It encodes CASSLGVVQGGNTIYF.

The chain joins TRBV28 to TRBJ2-1; 9 bases map to TRBD1. The CDR3 is 14 amino acids. CDR1 MDHEN and CDR2 SYDVKM come from the germline V gene. Trimming took 5 bases from V and 12 from J; bases not matched to a gene: 11. CDR3: CASSAGTGLRRQFF. For the CDR3, the DNA is TGTGCCAGCAGTGCCGGGACAGGGCTAAGGCGGCAGTTCTTC. The whole variable domain, remainder taken from reference TRBV28 and TRBJ2-1, is DVKVTQSSRYLVKRTGEKVFLECVQDMDHENMFWYRQDPGLGLRLIYFSYDVKMKEKGDIPEGYSVSREKKERFSLILESASTNQTSMYLCASSAGTGLRRQFFGPGTRLTVL.

This chain uses TRBV28 with TRBJ1-2; D is perhaps TRBD1 (6 bases). Germline V gives CDR1 MDHEN, CDR2 SYDVKM. The CDR3 loop spans 17 amino acids. The V and J ends lost 6 bases and 7 bases respectively, with 27 bases between them. The CDR3 DNA sequence: TGTGCCAGCAGCCCCCGTGGTCGGGGGGGCGCGAATCTTGGCTACACCTTC. Its protein product is CASSPRGRGGANLGYTF.

This chain links TRBV2 with TRBJ2-1; 7 bases line up with TRBD2. J gave up 0 bases and V 8 bases, and 7 bases lay outside the gene matches. Germline V CDR1 and CDR2: SNHLY, FYNNEI. This CDR3 region has 15 residues. The CDR3 nucleotides are TGTGCCAGCCAATGGGGGGGAAGCTCCTACAATGAGCAGTTCTTC. Amino acid sequence: CASQWGGSSYNEQFF. Looking up the rest from reference TRBV2 and TRBJ2-1 gives the full variable domain: EPEVTQTPSHQVTQMGQEVILRCVPISNHLYFYWYRQILGQKVEFLVSFYNNEISEKSEIFDDQFSVERPDGSNFTLKIRSTKLEDSAMYFCASQWGGSSYNEQFFGPGTRLTVL.

The chain joins TRBV27 to TRBJ2-1, with D possibly TRBD1 on 6 matching bases. Trimming shortened V by 5 bases and J by 8 bases, and 10 bases separated the two germline ends. The CDR3 is 12 amino acids. Germline V gives CDR1 MNHEY, CDR2 SMNVEV (reference sequence). Here the CDR3 DNA reads TGTGCCAGCAGTCTACAGGGTTATGAGCAGTTCTTC. Encoded protein: CASSLQGYEQFF.

J is TRBJ2-5 and V is TRBV2, with D uncertain. The CDR3 contains 15 residues. Germline V gene data show CDR1 as SNHLY and CDR2 as FYNNEI. The V gene lost 5 bases and the J gene lost 3 bases, with 16 bases spanning the gap. CDR3 nucleotide sequence: TGTGCCAGCAGTTTTATTAGGAGTCACAAAGAGACCCAGTACTTC. It specifies CASSFIRSHKETQYF.

The CDR3 protein is CASSPGTNEETQYF. The CDR3 coding sequence is TGTGCCAGCAGCCCCGGGACTAATGAAGAGACCCAGTACTTC. V is TRBV7-2 and J is TRBJ2-5, with TRBD2 matching over 7 bases. CDR3 length: 14 amino acids. The V gene end was trimmed by 5 bases and the J gene end by 3 bases; junction bases not matched to a gene: 6. Germline CDR1 SGHTA, CDR2 FQGNSA.

This sequence joins TRBV29-1 and TRBJ2-5; D uncertain. V gave up 6 bases and J gave up 0 bases, with 8 bases separating them. This CDR3 contains 12 residues. Germline assignment: CDR1 SQVTM and CDR2 ANQGSEA. The CDR3 loop is CSVLGNQETQYF. The CDR3 region has the DNA TGCAGCGTCCTTGGCAACCAAGAGACCCAGTACTTC.

This clone has only a few counts. The chain is built from TRBV30 and TRBJ1-3; D is ambiguous. The ends were cut back, 2 bases at V and 7 bases at J, with 24 bases in the middle. CDR1 and CDR2 from the germline V gene are GTSNPN and SVGIG (reference sequence). This CDR3 is built from 17 residues. Here the CDR3 DNA reads TGTGCCTGGAGTTCGCGTAGCTGGTCAGTGGGAGGGAACACCATATATTTT. It codes for CAWSSRSWSVGGNTIYF.

The chain links TRBV5-1 to TRBJ2-5, with 12 bases aligning to TRBD2. J was trimmed by 1 base and V by 3 bases; bases with no gene match: 10. This CDR3 has 18 amino acids. Per germline, CDR1 SGHRS and CDR2 YFSETQ. This CDR3 is CASSSLFTSGGSQETQYF. The CDR3 DNA is TGCGCCAGCAGCTCCCTCTTTACTAGCGGGGGGTCCCAAGAGACCCAGTACTTC.

The genes are TRBV28 and TRBJ1-6; maybe TRBD1 (6 bases). CDR3 length: 13 amino acids. Trimming cost V 7 bases and J 10 bases, with 14 bases left between them. In germline, CDR1 is MDHEN, CDR2 SYDVKM. The CDR3 is CASTLVRGSPLHF. In DNA form, the CDR3 reads TGTGCCAGCACCCTGGTAAGGGGGTCACCCCTCCACTTT. The variable domain in full, with the rest retrieved from reference TRBV28 and TRBJ1-6, is DVKVTQSSRYLVKRTGEKVFLECVQDMDHENMFWYRQDPGLGLRLIYFSYDVKMKEKGDIPEGYSVSREKKERFSLILESASTNQTSMYLCASTLVRGSPLHFGNGTRLTVT.

The rearrangement uses TRBV21-1 and TRBJ2-7; the D call of TRBD1 is as the table states it, not checked on the DNA. TRBV21-1 is a listed pseudogene. The CDR3 runs to 13 residues. The chain's CDR3 is CASRSPGAYEQYF. In DNA form, the CDR3 reads TGTGCCAGCAGATCCCCAGGGGCCTACGAGCAGTACTTC.

This sequence joins TRBV2 and TRBJ1-2, with 8 bases aligning to TRBD1. CDR1 and CDR2 (germline): SNHLY, FYNNEI. The J segment lost 8 bases and the V segment lost 6 bases, leaving 5 bases of the junction unmatched. The CDR3 is made up of 12 amino acids. CDR3 sequence: CASSRGLEGYTF. Here the CDR3 DNA reads TGTGCCAGCAGCAGGGGGCTGGAAGGCTACACCTTC.

J is TRBJ1-5 and V is TRBV13; D might be TRBD1 (5 bases). CDR1 PRHDT and CDR2 FYEKMQ come from the germline V gene (reference sequence). V lost 5 bases and J 1 base, leaving 9 bases between the germline ends. This CDR3 has 14 residues. CDR3 sequence reads: CASSPGLSNQPQHF. For the CDR3, the DNA is TGTGCCAGCAGCCCGGGACTGAGCAATCAGCCCCAGCATTTT.

The V gene is TRBV7-6, the J gene TRBJ2-2; D unclear. CDR1 SGHVS and CDR2 FNYEAQ come from the germline V gene. V was cut by 3 bases and J by 0 bases, with 5 bases left in between. CDR3 length equals 14 residues. CDR3 amino acids: CASSFSANTGELFF. The CDR3 DNA sequence: TGTGCCAGCAGCTTCAGTGCGAACACCGGGGAGCTGTTTTTT.

V is TRBV4-3 and J is TRBJ2-7, with D unresolved. The CDR3 sequence is 15 residues long. Trimming pared 0 bases from V and 3 bases from J, leaving 12 bases between. CDR1 and CDR2 (germline): LGHNA, YSLEER. The CDR3 region is CASSQDGGRVYEQYF. As DNA, the CDR3 is TGCGCCAGCAGCCAAGATGGTGGGCGAGTCTACGAGCAGTACTTC.

This clone was observed a single time. The chain is built from TRBV19 and TRBJ1-2; 9 nucleotides align to TRBD1. The CDR3 loop spans 14 amino acids. Germline loops: CDR1 LNHDA, CDR2 SQIVND (reference sequence). Unmatched junction bases numbered 10, after V lost 9 bases and J lost 5 bases. CDR3 DNA sequence: TGTGCCAGCGGGACAGGGTGGGGTCCGTATGGCTACACCTTC. This codes for CASGTGWGPYGYTF.

The V gene is TRBV5-1, the J gene TRBJ1-1; 8 nucleotides align to TRBD1. V shed 0 bases and J 2 bases; nucleotides not matched to a gene: 3. CDR1 SGHRS and CDR2 YFSETQ come from the germline V gene. The CDR3 is 15 amino acids. The CDR3 loop is CASSLARGLNTEAFF. The DNA of the CDR3 is TGCGCCAGCAGCTTGGCCAGGGGGCTAAACACTGAAGCTTTCTTT.

The rearrangement links TRBV5-1 to TRBJ2-2, with 10 positions matching TRBD2. The CDR3 length is 16 residues. CDR1 and CDR2 from the germline V gene are SGHRS and YFSETQ. The trim removed 3 bases at V and 4 bases at J, leaving 6 bases unmatched. The CDR3 DNA sequence: TGCGCCAGCAGCTCCCTAGCGGGGGACAGCACCGGGGAGCTGTTTTTT. Residues: CASSSLAGDSTGELFF.

This clone was counted only a few times. V is TRBV2 and J is TRBJ1-5; 9 bases match TRBD1. J gave up 4 bases and V 5 bases, and 3 bases lay outside the gene matches. The CDR3 contains 14 residues. Germline assignment: CDR1 SNHLY and CDR2 FYNNEI. Here the CDR3 DNA reads TGTGCCAGCAGTCTGACAGGGGGTAATCAGCCCCAGCATTTT. Translating it yields CASSLTGGNQPQHF.

The genes are TRBV7-9 and TRBJ1-6; D remains unclear. The germline CDR1 and CDR2 sequences are SEHNR and FQNEAQ (reference sequence). The CDR3 loop spans 15 amino acids. V was pared by 1 base and J by 6 bases, with 10 bases between. The CDR3, as DNA: TGTGCCAGCAGCTTAGATCGGGAGTCTAATTCACCCCTCCACTTT. This encodes CASSLDRESNSPLHF.

V and J are TRBV10-3 and TRBJ1-1, with TRBD1 matching over 7 bases. The CDR3 sequence is 13 residues long. CDR1 ENHRY and CDR2 SYGVKD come from the germline V gene. With 10 bases clipped from V and 2 bases from J, the junction kept 7 bases outside the gene matches. The CDR3 protein is CATSGTANTEAFF. The CDR3 DNA follows: TGTGCCACCTCCGGGACAGCAAACACTGAAGCTTTCTTT.

This clone was picked up one time. This chain connects TRBV19 to TRBJ1-1; 7 nucleotides line up with TRBD1. Germline assignment: CDR1 LNHDA and CDR2 SQIVND (reference sequence). V was pared by 3 bases and J by 2 bases, with 6 bases of the junction left unmatched. The CDR3 loop spans 15 amino acids. The CDR3 region has the DNA TGTGCCAGTAGTATGCTTGCAGGGGGAAACACTGAAGCTTTCTTT. It specifies CASSMLAGGNTEAFF.